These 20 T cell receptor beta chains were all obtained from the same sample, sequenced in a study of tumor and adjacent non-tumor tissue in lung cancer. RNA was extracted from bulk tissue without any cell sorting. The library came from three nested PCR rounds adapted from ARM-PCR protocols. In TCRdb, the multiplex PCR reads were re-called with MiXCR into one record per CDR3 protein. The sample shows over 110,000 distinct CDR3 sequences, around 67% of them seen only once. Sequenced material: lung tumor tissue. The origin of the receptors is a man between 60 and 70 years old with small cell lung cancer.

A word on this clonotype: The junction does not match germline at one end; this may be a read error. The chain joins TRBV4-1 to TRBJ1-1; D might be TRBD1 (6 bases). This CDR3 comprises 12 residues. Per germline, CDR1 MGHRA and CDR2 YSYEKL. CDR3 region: CASSQGTDEALF. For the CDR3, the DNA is TGCGCCAGCAGCCAAGGGACAGATGAAGCTTTATTT.

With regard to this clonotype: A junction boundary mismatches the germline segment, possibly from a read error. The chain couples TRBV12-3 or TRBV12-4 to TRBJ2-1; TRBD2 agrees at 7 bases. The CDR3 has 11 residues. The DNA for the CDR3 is TGTGTCAGCAGACTAGCTGGTGAGCAGTTCTTC. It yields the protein CVSRLAGEQFF.

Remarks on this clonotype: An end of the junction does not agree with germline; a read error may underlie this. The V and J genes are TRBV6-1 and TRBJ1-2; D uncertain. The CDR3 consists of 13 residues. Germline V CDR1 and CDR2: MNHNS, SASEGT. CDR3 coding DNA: TGTGTCAGCAGTGTATGGACTGATTATGGCTACACCTTC. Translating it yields CVSSVWTDYGYTF.

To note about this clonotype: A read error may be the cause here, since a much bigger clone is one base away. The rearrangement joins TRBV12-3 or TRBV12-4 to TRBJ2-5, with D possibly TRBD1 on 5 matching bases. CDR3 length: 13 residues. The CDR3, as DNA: TGTGCCAGCAGCGAGACAGTTTCGGAGACCCCGTACTTC. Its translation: CASSETVSETPYF.

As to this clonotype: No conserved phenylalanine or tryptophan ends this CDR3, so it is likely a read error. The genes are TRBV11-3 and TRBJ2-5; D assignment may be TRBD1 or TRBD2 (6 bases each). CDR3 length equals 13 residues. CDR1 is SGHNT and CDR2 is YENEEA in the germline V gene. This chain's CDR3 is CASSKQGGETQYY. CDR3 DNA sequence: TGTGCTAGCAGCAAACAGGGAGGAGAGACCCAGTACTAC.

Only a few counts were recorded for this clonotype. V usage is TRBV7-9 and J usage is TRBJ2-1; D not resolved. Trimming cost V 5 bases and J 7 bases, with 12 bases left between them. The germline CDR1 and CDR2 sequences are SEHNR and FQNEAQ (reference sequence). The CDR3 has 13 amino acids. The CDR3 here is CASSLDMENEQFF. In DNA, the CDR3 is TGTGCCAGCAGCCTAGATATGGAGAATGAGCAGTTCTTC.

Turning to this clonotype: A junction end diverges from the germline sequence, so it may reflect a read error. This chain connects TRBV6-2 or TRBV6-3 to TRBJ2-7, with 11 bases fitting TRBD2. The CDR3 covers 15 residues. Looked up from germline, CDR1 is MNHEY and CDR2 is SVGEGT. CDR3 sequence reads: CTSRPSGRSTYEQYF. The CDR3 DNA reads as TGTACCAGCAGACCTAGCGGGAGGAGTACCTACGAGCAGTACTTC.

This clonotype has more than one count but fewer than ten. The CDR3 region is CASSYGRWEADTQYF. In nucleotides, the CDR3 is TGCGCCAGCAGCTACGGCCGCTGGGAGGCAGATACGCAGTATTTT. V usage is TRBV5-1 and J usage is TRBJ2-3; TRBD2 might be the D (6 bases). The CDR3 has 15 residues. Trimming cost V 3 bases and J 4 bases, with 15 bases left between them. Germline V gene data show CDR1 as SGHRS and CDR2 as YFSETQ.

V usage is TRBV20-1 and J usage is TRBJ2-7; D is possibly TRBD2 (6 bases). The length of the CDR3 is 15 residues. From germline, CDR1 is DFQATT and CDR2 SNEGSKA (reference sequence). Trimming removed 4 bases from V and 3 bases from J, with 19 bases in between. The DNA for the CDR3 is TGCAGTGCTACGGACTACCGGCACAGGAGCTACGAGCAGTACTTC. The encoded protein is CSATDYRHRSYEQYF.

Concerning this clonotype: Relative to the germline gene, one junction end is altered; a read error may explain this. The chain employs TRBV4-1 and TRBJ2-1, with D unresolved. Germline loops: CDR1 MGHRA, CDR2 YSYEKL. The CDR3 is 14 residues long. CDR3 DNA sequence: TGCGCCAGTAGCCAAGCGCTTACTGGCGACCGACAGTTCTTC. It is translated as CASSQALTGDRQFF.

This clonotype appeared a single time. Here the CDR3 reads CACSLGLSYVQYV. The CDR3 DNA reads TGTGCTTGCAGCTTGGGCCTCTCCTACGTGCAGTATGTC. V is TRBV5-6 and J is TRBJ2-7, with unresolved D. Germline lookup yields CDR1 SGHDT and CDR2 YYEEEE. The CDR3 covers 13 residues.

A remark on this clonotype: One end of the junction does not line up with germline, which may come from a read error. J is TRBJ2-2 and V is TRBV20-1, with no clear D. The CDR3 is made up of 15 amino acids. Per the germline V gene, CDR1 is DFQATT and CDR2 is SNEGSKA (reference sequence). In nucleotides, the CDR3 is TGCAGTGCTGGAGATGGCGGCAAGTACACCGGGGAGCTGTTTTTT. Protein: CSAGDGGKYTGELFF.

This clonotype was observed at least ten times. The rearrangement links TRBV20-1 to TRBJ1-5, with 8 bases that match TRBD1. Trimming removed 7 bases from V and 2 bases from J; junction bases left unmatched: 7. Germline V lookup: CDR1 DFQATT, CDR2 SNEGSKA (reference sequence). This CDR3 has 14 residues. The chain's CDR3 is CSGISTGGNQPQHF. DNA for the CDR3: TGCAGTGGGATCTCGACAGGGGGCAATCAGCCCCAGCATTTT.

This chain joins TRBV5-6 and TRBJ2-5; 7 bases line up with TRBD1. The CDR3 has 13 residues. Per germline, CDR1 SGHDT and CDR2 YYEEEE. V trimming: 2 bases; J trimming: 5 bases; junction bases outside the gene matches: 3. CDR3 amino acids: CASSFRGSETQYF. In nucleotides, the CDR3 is TGTGCCAGCAGCTTCAGGGGGAGTGAGACCCAGTACTTC. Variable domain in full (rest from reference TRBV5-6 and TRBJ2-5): DAGVTQSPTHLIKTRGQQVTLRCSPKSGHDTVSWYQQALGQGPQFIFQYYEEEERQRGNFPDRFSGHQFPNYSSELNVNALLLGDSALYLCASSFRGSETQYFGPGTRLLVL.

CDR3 bases: TGTGCCAGCAGTTTATTTACCGGGATAGGGAACACTGAAGCTTTCTTT. It codes for CASSLFTGIGNTEAFF. The J gene is TRBJ1-1, the V gene TRBV11-2, with D uncertain. The V gene lost 6 bases and the J gene lost 1 base, with 18 bases spanning the gap. CDR1 SGHAT and CDR2 FQNNGV come from the germline V gene. The CDR3 is 16 amino acids.

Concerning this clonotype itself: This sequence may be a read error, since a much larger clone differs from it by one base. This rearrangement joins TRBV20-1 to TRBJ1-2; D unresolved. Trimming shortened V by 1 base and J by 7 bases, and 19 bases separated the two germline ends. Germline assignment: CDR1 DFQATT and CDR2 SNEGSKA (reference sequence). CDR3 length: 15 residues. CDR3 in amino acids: CSARVRELVVFGYTF. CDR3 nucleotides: TGCAGTGCTAGAGTGAGGGAGCTCGTTGTATTTGGCTACACCTTC.

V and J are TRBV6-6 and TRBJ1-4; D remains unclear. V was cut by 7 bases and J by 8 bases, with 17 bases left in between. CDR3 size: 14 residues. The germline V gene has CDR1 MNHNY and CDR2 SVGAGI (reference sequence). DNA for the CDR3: TGTGCCAGCACCTTCGGGAAAGGGCTCGAAAAACTGTTTTTT. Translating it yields CASTFGKGLEKLFF.

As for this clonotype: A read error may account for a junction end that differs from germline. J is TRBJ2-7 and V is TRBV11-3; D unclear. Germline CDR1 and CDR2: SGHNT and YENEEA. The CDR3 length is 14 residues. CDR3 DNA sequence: TGTTCCAGCAGCACATCCGACGGTTTCTACGAGCAGTACTTC. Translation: CSSSTSDGFYEQYF.

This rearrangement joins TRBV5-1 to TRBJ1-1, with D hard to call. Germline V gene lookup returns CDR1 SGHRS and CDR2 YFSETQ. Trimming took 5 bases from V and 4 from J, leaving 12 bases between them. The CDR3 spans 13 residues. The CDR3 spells CASSQTTVTEAFF. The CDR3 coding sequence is TGCGCCAGCAGTCAGACTACGGTCACTGAAGCTTTCTTT.

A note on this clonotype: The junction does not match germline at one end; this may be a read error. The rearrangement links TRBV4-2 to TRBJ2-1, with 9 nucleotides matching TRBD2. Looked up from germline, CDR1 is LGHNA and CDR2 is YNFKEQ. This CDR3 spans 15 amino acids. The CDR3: CASSHGLAGYNEQFF. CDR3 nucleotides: TGTGCCAGCAGCCATGGTCTAGCGGGATACAATGAGCAGTTTTTC.